Shown below are 4 T cell receptor beta chains from a single sample sequenced in a study of T cell repertoires in cytomegalovirus infection. A single record per CDR3 protein comes from TCRdb applying MiXCR to the reads. The table has hundreds of thousands of distinct CDR3 sequences, under 40% seen once; the top ten hold roughly an eighth. Sequencing was carried out using PBMCs. All receptors derive from a human donor in good health (CMV status not recorded). Some clones in this sample may be carry-over from other donors' samples.

This clonotype was counted at least ten times. V usage is TRBV7-6 and J usage is TRBJ2-5; the D gene could be TRBD1 or TRBD2 (5 bases each). This CDR3 spans 14 amino acids. Trimming stripped 2 bases from V and 2 bases from J, with 9 bases between. Germline values: CDR1 SGHVS, CDR2 FNYEAQ. The CDR3 sequence: CASSLYEGQETQYF. The CDR3 nucleotides read TGTGCCAGCAGCTTATATGAGGGGCAAGAGACCCAGTACTTC.

The genes are TRBV20-1 and TRBJ1-1; tentatively, D is TRBD1 (5 bases). CDR3 length equals 11 residues. Trimming cost V 1 base and J 11 bases, with 11 bases left between them. Germline lookup yields CDR1 DFQATT and CDR2 SNEGSKA (reference sequence). CDR3 amino acids: CSARGNGDAFF. The CDR3 DNA is TGCAGTGCTAGAGGTAACGGGGACGCTTTCTTT.

As to this clonotype: Because the CDR3 is missing its conserved closing phenylalanine or tryptophan, this is likely a read error. The rearrangement links TRBV2 to TRBJ2-6; D is unclear. Germline-derived CDR1 and CDR2 are SNHLY and FYNNEI. This CDR3 spans 15 amino acids. Trimming shortened V by 3 bases and J by 0 bases, and 6 bases separated the two germline ends. CDR3 nucleotides: TGTGCCAGCAGTGACCAGCACTCTGGGGCCAACGTCCTGACTTTA. Translating it yields CASSDQHSGANVLTL.

To note about this clonotype: This sequence may be a read error, since a much larger clone differs from it by one base. The rearrangement joins TRBV7-6 to TRBJ2-2; D possibly corresponds to TRBD2 (5 bases). Germline-derived CDR1 and CDR2 are SGHVS and FNYEAQ. The CDR3 has 15 residues. V gave up 1 base and J gave up 4 bases, with 10 bases separating them. The CDR3 region has the DNA TGTGCCAGCAGCTTAGGAGGGATGATCACCGGGGAGCTGTTTTTT. It specifies CASSLGGMITGELFF. The variable domain in full, completed from reference TRBV7-6 and TRBJ2-2, reads GAGVSQSPRYKVTKRGQDVALRCDPISGHVSLYWYRQALGQGPEFLTYFNYEAQQDKSGLPNDRFSAERPEGSISTLTIQRTEQRDSAMYRCASSLGGMITGELFFGEGSRLTVL.